This T cell receptor beta chain was recovered during a study of CD8 T cells in ankylosing spondylitis. The CDR3 loop spans 16 amino acids. CDR1 and CDR2 (germline): MGHRA, YSYEKL. The V gene lost 3 bases and the J gene lost 6 bases, with 18 bases spanning the gap. One entry per CDR3 protein, called by TCRdb with MiXCR from the 5' RACE reads. The sample holds about 240,000 distinct CDR3 sequences, 8.6% seen once. Remarks on this clonotype: Its specificity is unknown.

Findings of the study overall: Reportedly, significant enrichment of disease-linked clones occurred in matched ankylosing spondylitis synovial fluid. A TCR beta motif made of fewer than ten highly homologous variants seemed typical of ankylosing spondylitis blood.

The TCR was taken from a male donor with ankylosing spondylitis or in good health (not recorded which). The sequenced sample consisted of blood, either unsorted or a sorted T cell fraction (not recorded which). The chain employs TRBV4-1 and TRBJ1-5, with D possibly matching TRBD1 (5 bases). The CDR3: CASSQGGTSWSQPQHF. CDR3 DNA: TGCGCCAGCAGCCAGGGCGGGACGTCATGGAGTCAGCCCCAGCATTTT.